Listed below are T cell receptor beta chains from one sample, sequenced in a study of tumor-infiltrating lymphocytes in primary liver carcinoma. TCRdb reprocessed the multiplex PCR reads via MiXCR and lists one record per CDR3 protein. The table records approximately 40,000 distinct CDR3 sequences, about three quarters of them present only once. Material: liver tumor tissue from sampling region 2. Receptor source: a middle-aged man with primary liver carcinoma and hepatitis B virus infection. The CDR3 runs from the conserved cysteine through the conserved F or W. The D gene is left open where the match is weak. Part of the rows lack a size; the others show once, few, many or a class for expanded clones.

TRBJ2-5 | TRBV12-3/TRBV12-4 | - | - | TGTGCCAACAGCCGAGTCGGGACAGAGACCCAGTACTTC | CANSRVGTETQYF
TRBJ2-3 | TRBV29-1 | - | - | TGCGGCTTTGGTAGCACAGATACCCAGTATTTT | CGFGSTDTQYF
TRBJ2-4 | TRBV10-2 | - | - | TGCGCCAGCACTCCACAACAGCTAGCCAAAAACATTCAGCACTTC | CASTPQQLAKNIQHF
TRBJ2-3 | TRBV7-8 | - | - | TGTGCCAGCAGCGTGGGAGATACACAGTATTTT | CASSVGDTQYF
TRBJ2-7 | TRBV4-3 | - | - | TGCGCCAGCGGCCAAGATCTGCCATACGAGCGGTACTTC | CASGQDLPYERYF
TRBJ2-2 | TRBV5-4 | - | once | TGTGTCAGCAACTTCGTTTCCGGGGAGCTGTTTTTT | CVSNFVSGELFF
TRBJ2-4 | TRBV29-1 | - | - | TGCAGCGGCGCAGGAGTCGAAAACATTCAGTACTTC | CSGAGVENIQYF
TRBJ2-3 | TRBV6-6 | - | - | TGTGCCAGCAGTAAATACAGGTCATATACGCAGTATTTT | CASSKYRSYTQYF
TRBJ1-1 | TRBV11-2 | - | once | TGTGCCAGCAGCGGTAACCTTAAACTGAACAGTGAAACTTTCTTT | CASSGNLKLNSETFF
TRBJ2-3 | TRBV6-5 | TRBD2 | - | TGTGCCAGCAACCCAGGGCTAGCGGGAACAGATACGCAATGCTTT | CASNPGLAGTDTQCF
TRBJ2-2 | TRBV5-4 | - | - | TGTGCCACCAGCACGGCCCAGGGGGGAGGCACCGGGGAGCTGTTTTTT | CATSTAQGGGTGELFF
TRBJ2-5 | TRBV29-1 | - | - | TGCAGCGCCATGGACAGTGGAGAGACTCAGTACTTC | CSAMDSGETQYF
TRBJ2-1 | TRBV5-1 | TRBD2 | - | TGCGCCAGCGGCCACGGAGGAAGCGGGATTCGTGTCAATGAGCAGTTCTTC | CASGHGGSGIRVNEQFF
TRBJ2-5 | TRBV12-3/TRBV12-4 | - | - | TGTGCCAGGAGTTTCTATTCAGAGACCCAGTACTTC | CARSFYSETQYF
TRBJ1-2 | TRBV29-1 | - | - | TGCAGCGTTGTGAGCATTAGAGGCTATGGATACACCTTC | CSVVSIRGYGYTF
TRBJ2-7 | TRBV12-3/TRBV12-4 | - | medium-sized | TGTGCCAGCAGTTCCACCTACGAGCAGTACTTC | CASSSTYEQYF
TRBJ2-7 | TRBV4-2 | - | - | TGTGGCAGTAGTCAAGTCGGTAGCACTTACTACGAGCAGTACTTC | CGSSQVGSTYYEQYF
TRBJ2-7 | TRBV11-2 | TRBD1 | - | TGTGCCAACAGTTTACGATGGACAGGGGATAACGAGCAGTACTTC | CANSLRWTGDNEQYF
TRBJ2-1 | TRBV12-3/TRBV12-4 | - | once | TGTGCCAGCGTTTTAGGCTCAGTTGATAATGAGCAGTTCTTC | CASVLGSVDNEQFF
TRBJ2-1 | TRBV12-3/TRBV12-4 | - | - | TGTGCCAGCAATTTTACAGGGACTACCTACAATGAGCAGTTCTTC | CASNFTGTTYNEQFF
TRBJ2-4 | TRBV29-1 | TRBD2 | - | TGCAGCGGCGCGGGAGTCAAAAACATTCAGTACTTC | CSGAGVKNIQYF
TRBJ2-2 | TRBV7-9 | TRBD1 | once | TGTGCCAGCTGTTCCTCGGACAGGTCCACCGGGGAGCTGTTTTTT | CASCSSDRSTGELFF
TRBJ2-7 | TRBV7-3 | - | - | TGTGCCAGCAGCATCAGGATCCACGAGCAGTACTTC | CASSIRIHEQYF
TRBJ2-1 | TRBV11-3 | - | few | TGTGCCAGCAGTTTGGGCGCCTCGAACAATGAGCAGTTCTTC | CASSLGASNNEQFF
TRBJ2-7 | TRBV6-6 | - | once | TGTGCCAGCAGTTACTCGACTGACAGCTCCTACGAGCAGTCCTTC | CASSYSTDSSYEQSF
TRBJ2-1 | TRBV10-2 | TRBD2 | - | TGCGCCAGCAGTGACTGGACTAGTGGGACCAACAATGAGCAGTTCTTC | CASSDWTSGTNNEQFF
TRBJ2-1 | TRBV5-1 | - | - | TGCACCAGCAGCTTGGTCAGGGCCGAGCAGATCTTC | CTSSLVRAEQIF
TRBJ1-2 | TRBV29-1 | - | - | TGCAGCGTTGAATTAGCCGGATTCAATGGCTACACCTTC | CSVELAGFNGYTF
TRBJ1-1 | TRBV3-1 | - | - | TGTGTCAGCAGCCAAGATACCGGGGGCTGGGCTGAAGCTCTCTTT | CVSSQDTGGWAEALF
TRBJ2-3 | TRBV7-6 | TRBD2 | many | TGTGCCAGCAGCTCGACTAGCGGGAGGGCCACAGATACGCAGTATTTT | CASSSTSGRATDTQYF
TRBJ1-1 | TRBV5-4 | - | few | TGTGTCAGCAGCTTGAAATGGGGGACCACTGAAGCTTTCTTT | CVSSLKWGTTEAFF
TRBJ2-5 | TRBV21-1 | - | once | TGTGCCAGCAGTAAAGCTGATGAGGTAGTGCAAGAGACCCAGTACTTC | CASSKADEVVQETQYF
TRBJ2-7 | TRBV11-1 | - | - | TGTGCCAGCAGGGGGGAGCGATCCCACGATCAGTACTTC | CASRGERSHDQYF
TRBJ2-7 | TRBV6-5 | TRBD1 | - | TGTGCCAGCAGCACGACAGGGGGCGAGTACGAGCAGTACTTC | CASSTTGGEYEQYF
TRBJ2-5 | TRBV4-2 | TRBD2 | - | TGTGCCAGCAGCCCCAGCTGGACTAGCCTAGCGGTCTTTGGAGAGACCCAGTACTTC | CASSPSWTSLAVFGETQYF
TRBJ2-3 | TRBV5-4 | - | - | TGCACCAGCAGGGTAGTGGGACTTCGCGGTGATACGCAGTATTTT | CTSRVVGLRGDTQYF
TRBJ2-5 | TRBV7-9 | - | many | TGTGCCAGCAGCTTAGGGGGTTCGGAGACCCAGTACTTC | CASSLGGSETQYF
TRBJ2-7 | TRBV21-1 | - | - | TGTGTCAGCAGCAAAGAAAGTGGTGGGGGAGGGGCAGACGAGCAGAACTTC | CVSSKESGGGGADEQNF
TRBJ2-6 | TRBV20-1 | - | - | TGCAGTGCTGAGGCCGGGGCCGACGTCCTGACTTTC | CSAEAGADVLTF
TRBJ2-2 | TRBV5-5 | - | few | TGTACCAGCAGCTTGGGCGGAGGGGGCAGGGAGCTGTTTTTT | CTSSLGGGGRELFF
TRBJ1-6 | TRBV28 | - | many | TGTGCCAGCACCCTTGACAGCCCTTCTAATTCACCCCTCCACTTT | CASTLDSPSNSPLHF
TRBJ1-4 | TRBV28 | TRBD1 | - | TGTGCCAGCAGTTTTGGGGACAGATTTGCAACCAATGAAAACCTGTTTTTT | CASSFGDRFATNENLFF
TRBJ1-1 | TRBV7-9 | - | many | TGTGCCAGCAGCATTGGGATCAGGGGTGGAACTGAAGCTTTCTTT | CASSIGIRGGTEAFF
TRBJ2-7 | TRBV11-1 | - | - | TGTGCCACCAGCCCCCAATGGGGGGAGCAGTATTTC | CATSPQWGEQYF
TRBJ2-7 | TRBV28 | - | many | TGTGCCAGCAGTTTAACTAGCCATAGCTACGAGCAGTACTTC | CASSLTSHSYEQYF